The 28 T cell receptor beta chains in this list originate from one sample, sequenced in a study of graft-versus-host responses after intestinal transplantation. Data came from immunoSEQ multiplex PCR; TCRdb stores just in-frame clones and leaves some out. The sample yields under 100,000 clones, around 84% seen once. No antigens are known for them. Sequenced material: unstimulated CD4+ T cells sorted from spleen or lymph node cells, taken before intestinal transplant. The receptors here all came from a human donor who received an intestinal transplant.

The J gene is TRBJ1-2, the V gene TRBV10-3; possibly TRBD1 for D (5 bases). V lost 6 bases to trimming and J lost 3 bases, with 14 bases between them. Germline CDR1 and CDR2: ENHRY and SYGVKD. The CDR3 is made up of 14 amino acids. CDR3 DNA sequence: TGTGCCATCAGGCAGGGCCAACTCCACTATGGCTACACCTTC. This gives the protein CAIRQGQLHYGYTF.

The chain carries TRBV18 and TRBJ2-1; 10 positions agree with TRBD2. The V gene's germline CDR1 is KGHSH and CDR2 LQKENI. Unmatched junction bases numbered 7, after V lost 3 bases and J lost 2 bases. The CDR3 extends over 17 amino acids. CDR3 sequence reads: CASSPQASGGTYNEQFF. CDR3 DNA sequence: TGTGCCAGCTCACCTCAGGCTAGCGGGGGAACCTACAATGAGCAGTTCTTC.

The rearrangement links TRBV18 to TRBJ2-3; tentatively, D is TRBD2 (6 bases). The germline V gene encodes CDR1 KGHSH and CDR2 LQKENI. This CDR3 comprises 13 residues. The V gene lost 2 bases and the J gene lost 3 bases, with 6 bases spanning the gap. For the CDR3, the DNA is TGTGCCAGCTCACCAGGGACTACAGATACGCAGTATTTT. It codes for CASSPGTTDTQYF.

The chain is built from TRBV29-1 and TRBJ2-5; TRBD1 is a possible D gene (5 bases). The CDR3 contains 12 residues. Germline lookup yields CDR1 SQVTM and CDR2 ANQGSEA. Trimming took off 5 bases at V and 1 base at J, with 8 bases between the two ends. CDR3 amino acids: CSVSRAQETQYF. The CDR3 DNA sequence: TGCAGCGTTTCCAGGGCCCAAGAGACCCAGTACTTC.

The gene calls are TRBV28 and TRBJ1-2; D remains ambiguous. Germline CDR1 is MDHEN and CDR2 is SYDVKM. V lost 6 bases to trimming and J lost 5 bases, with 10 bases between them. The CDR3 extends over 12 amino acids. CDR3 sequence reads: CASRGSVYGYTF. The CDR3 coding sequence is TGTGCCAGCAGGGGCTCGGTGTATGGCTACACCTTC.

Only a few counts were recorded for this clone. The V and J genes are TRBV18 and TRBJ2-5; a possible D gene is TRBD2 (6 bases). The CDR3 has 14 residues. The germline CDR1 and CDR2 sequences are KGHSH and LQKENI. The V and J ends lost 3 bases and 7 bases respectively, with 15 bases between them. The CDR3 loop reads CASSPRRDLGTQYF. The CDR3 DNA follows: TGTGCCAGCTCACCTCGACGGGACTTAGGGACCCAGTACTTC. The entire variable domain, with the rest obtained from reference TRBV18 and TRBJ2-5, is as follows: NAGVMQNPRHLVRRRGQEARLRCSPMKGHSHVYWYRQLPEEGLKFMVYLQKENIIDESGMPKERFSAEFPKEGPSILRIQQVVRGDSAAYFCASSPRRDLGTQYFGPGTRLLVL.

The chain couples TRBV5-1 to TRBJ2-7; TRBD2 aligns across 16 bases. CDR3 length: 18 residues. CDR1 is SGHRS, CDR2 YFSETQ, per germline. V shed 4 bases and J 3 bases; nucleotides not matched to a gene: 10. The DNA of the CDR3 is TGCGCCAGCAGCCGGTCGGGGACTAGCGGGAGGGGAGGCTACGAGCAGTACTTC. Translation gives CASSRSGTSGRGGYEQYF. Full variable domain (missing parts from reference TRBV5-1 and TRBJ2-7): KAGVTQTPRYLIKTRGQQVTLSCSPISGHRSVSWYQQTPGQGLQFLFEYFSETQRNKGNFPGRFSGRQFSNSRSEMNVSTLELGDSALYLCASSRSGTSGRGGYEQYFGPGTRLTVT.

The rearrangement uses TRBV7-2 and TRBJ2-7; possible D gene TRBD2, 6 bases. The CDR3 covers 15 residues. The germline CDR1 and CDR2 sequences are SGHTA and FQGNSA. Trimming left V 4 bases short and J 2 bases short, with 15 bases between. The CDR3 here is CASSSHLASAYEQYF. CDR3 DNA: TGTGCCAGCAGCTCCCATCTAGCGTCCGCCTACGAGCAGTACTTC.

The DNA for the CDR3 is TGTGCCAGCAGCTTAAGGGCGAGTATCCCCCCTTTCTTT. It encodes CASSLRASIPPFF. The V and J genes are TRBV7-3 and TRBJ1-1; D is uncertain. The CDR3 sequence is 13 residues long. V lost 1 base to trimming and J lost 12 bases, with 15 bases between them. In germline, CDR1 is SGHTA, CDR2 FQGTGA.

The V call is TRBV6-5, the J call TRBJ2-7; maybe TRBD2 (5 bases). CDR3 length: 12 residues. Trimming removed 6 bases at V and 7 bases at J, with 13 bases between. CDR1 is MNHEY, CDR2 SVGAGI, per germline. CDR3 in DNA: TGTGCCAGCAGCCCAACCGCGGGTGAGCAGTACTTC. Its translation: CASSPTAGEQYF.

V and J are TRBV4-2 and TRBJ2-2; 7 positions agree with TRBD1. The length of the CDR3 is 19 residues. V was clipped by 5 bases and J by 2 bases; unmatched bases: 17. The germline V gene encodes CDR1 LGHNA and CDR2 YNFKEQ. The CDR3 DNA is TGTGCCAGCAGCAAACCCTACTTTCCGGGACAGCCAAACACCGGGGAGCTGTTTTTT. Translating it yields CASSKPYFPGQPNTGELFF.

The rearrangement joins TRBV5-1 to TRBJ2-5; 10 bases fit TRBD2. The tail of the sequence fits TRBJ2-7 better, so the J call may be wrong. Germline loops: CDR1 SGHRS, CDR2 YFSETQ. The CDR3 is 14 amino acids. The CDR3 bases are TGCGCCAGCAGCTCGACTAGCGGGTCCGACGAGCAGTACTTC. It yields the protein CASSSTSGSDEQYF.

The CDR3 DNA follows: TGTGCCAGCAGTTTGGCGACGGGATGGGGGACCCAGTACTTC. Its protein is CASSLATGWGTQYF. The chain has TRBV28 and TRBJ2-5; D may be TRBD2 (5 bases). The length of the CDR3 is 14 residues. In germline, CDR1 is MDHEN, CDR2 SYDVKM. V was trimmed by 3 bases and J by 7 bases, leaving 15 bases between them.

Written as DNA, the CDR3 is TGTGCCAGCAGTGAGGGACAGCCCGGGTCCGAGCAGTACTTC. Translated: CASSEGQPGSEQYF. V usage is TRBV28 and J usage is TRBJ2-7, with TRBD1 matching 7 bases. Germline lookup yields CDR1 MDHEN and CDR2 SYDVKM. This CDR3 region has 14 residues. V was clipped by 5 bases and J by 6 bases; unmatched bases: 10.

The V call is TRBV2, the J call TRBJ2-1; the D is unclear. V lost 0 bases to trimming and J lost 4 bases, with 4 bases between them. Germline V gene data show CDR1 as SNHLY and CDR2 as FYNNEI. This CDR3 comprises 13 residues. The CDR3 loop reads CASSEALYNEQFF. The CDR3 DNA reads TGTGCCAGCAGTGAAGCGCTATACAATGAGCAGTTCTTC.

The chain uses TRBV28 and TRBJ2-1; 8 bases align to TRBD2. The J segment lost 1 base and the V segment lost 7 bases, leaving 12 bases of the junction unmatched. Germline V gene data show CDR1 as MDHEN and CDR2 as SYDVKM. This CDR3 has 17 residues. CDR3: CASIGWRGASSYNEQFF. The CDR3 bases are TGTGCCAGCATTGGATGGCGGGGGGCTTCTTCCTACAATGAGCAGTTCTTC.

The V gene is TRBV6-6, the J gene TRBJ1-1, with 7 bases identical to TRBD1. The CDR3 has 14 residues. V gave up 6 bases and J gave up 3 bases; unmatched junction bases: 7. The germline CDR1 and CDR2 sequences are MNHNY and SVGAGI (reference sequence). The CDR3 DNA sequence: TGTGCCAGCAGACAGGGACAGAGGGACACTGAAGCTTTCTTT. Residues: CASRQGQRDTEAFF.

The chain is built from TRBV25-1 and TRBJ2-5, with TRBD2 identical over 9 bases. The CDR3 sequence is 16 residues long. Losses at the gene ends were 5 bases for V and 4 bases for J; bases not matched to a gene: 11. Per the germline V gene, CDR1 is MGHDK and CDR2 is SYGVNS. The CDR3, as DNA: TGTGCCAGCAGTATGGGCGGGAGGGCCGCGGGAGAGACCCAGTACTTC. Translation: CASSMGGRAAGETQYF.

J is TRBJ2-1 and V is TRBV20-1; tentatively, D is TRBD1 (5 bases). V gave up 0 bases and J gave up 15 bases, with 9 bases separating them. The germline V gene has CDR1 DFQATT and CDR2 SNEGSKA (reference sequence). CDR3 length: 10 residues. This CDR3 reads CSARDLGPFF. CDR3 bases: TGCAGTGCTAGAGATCTGGGGCCGTTCTTC.

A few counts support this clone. CDR3 sequence: CASSLGDSPYEQYF. CDR3 bases: TGCGCCAGCAGCTTGGGGGACAGCCCCTACGAGCAGTACTTC. The V call is TRBV5-1, the J call TRBJ2-7; 7 bases map to TRBD1. The germline V gene encodes CDR1 SGHRS and CDR2 YFSETQ. The CDR3 spans 14 residues. Trimming cost V 0 bases and J 2 bases; bases outside gene matches: 2. The full variable domain, rest sourced from reference TRBV5-1 and TRBJ2-7, is KAGVTQTPRYLIKTRGQQVTLSCSPISGHRSVSWYQQTPGQGLQFLFEYFSETQRNKGNFPGRFSGRQFSNSRSEMNVSTLELGDSALYLCASSLGDSPYEQYFGPGTRLTVT.

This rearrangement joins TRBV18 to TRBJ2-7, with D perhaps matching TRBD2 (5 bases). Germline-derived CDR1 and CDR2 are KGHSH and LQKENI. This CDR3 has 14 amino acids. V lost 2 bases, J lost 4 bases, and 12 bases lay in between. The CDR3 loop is CASSPGPAEYEQYF. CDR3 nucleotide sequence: TGTGCCAGCTCACCAGGGCCAGCGGAATACGAGCAGTACTTC.

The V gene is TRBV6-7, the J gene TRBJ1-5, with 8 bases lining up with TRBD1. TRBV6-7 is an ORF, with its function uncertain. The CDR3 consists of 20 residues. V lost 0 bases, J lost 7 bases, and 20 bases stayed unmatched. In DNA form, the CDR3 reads TGTGCCAGCAGTTACTCGTCCCTTCTTCTGACAGGGGTGAGTGGGCAGCCCCAGCATTTT. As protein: CASSYSSLLLTGVSGQPQHF.

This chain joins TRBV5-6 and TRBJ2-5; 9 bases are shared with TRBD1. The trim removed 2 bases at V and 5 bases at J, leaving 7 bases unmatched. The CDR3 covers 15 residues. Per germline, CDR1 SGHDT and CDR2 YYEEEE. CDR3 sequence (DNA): TGTGCCAGCAGCTTCTTACAGGGGGCTCAGGAGACCCAGTACTTC. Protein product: CASSFLQGAQETQYF.

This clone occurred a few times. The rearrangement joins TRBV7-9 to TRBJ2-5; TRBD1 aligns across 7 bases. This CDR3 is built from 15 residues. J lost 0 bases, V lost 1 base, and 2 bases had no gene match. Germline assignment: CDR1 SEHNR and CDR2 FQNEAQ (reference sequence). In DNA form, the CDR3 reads TGTGCCAGCAGCTTAGGGACAGGCAACCAAGAGACCCAGTACTTC. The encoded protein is CASSLGTGNQETQYF.

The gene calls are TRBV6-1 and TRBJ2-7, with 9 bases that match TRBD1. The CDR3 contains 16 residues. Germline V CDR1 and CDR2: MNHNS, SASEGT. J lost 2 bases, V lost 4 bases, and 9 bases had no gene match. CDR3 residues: CASSVNPGQGPYEQYF. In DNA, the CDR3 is TGTGCCAGCAGTGTTAACCCGGGACAGGGCCCCTACGAGCAGTACTTC.

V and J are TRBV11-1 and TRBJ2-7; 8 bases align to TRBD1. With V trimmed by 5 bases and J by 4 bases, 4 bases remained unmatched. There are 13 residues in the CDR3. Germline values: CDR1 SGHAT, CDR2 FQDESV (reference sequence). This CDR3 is CASSPQGAYEQYF. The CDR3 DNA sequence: TGTGCCAGCAGCCCGCAGGGGGCTTACGAGCAGTACTTC.

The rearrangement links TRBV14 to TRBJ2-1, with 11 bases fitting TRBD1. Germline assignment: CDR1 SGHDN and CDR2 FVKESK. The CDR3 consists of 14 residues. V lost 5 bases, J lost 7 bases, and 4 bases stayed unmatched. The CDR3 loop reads CASSTRDRGNEQFF. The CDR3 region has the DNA TGTGCCAGCAGCACCCGGGACAGGGGGAATGAGCAGTTCTTC.

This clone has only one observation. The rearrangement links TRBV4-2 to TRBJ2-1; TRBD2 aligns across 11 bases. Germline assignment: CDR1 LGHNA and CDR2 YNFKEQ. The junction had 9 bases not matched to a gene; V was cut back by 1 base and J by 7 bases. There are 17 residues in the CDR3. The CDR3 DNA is TGTGCCAGCAGCCAAGTAGCTCTAGCGGGGGGTCGGAATGAGCAGTTCTTC. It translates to CASSQVALAGGRNEQFF.